These T cell receptor beta chains were read from a single sample in a study of OX40 agonist ivuxolimab in advanced cancers. Libraries were prepared by immunoSEQ multiplex PCR; TCRdb keeps only in-frame clonotypes and omits some of them. The profile shows under 90,000 clones, approximately 88% of them singletons. Specimen: CD4+ or CD8+ T cells sorted from blood, collected in a trial of the OX40 agonist ivuxolimab. The receptors shown here come from an adult with an advanced solid tumor such as melanoma, head and neck, liver or kidney cancer. CDR3s include the opening cysteine and the closing phenylalanine or tryptophan. The D gene is left open where the match is weak. Rows may omit the clone size; those that give it use once, few, many or a size class.

v_gene	d_gene	abundance	j_gene	CDR3aa
TRBV7-2	NA	NA	TRBJ2-5	CASSPPGWNEQYF
TRBV7-2	NA	NA	TRBJ1-5	CASSPGGQVGQPQHF
TRBV5-6	NA	NA	TRBJ1-2	CASSQGGGQSNYGYTF
TRBV13	NA	NA	TRBJ2-1	CASSSTGITKGGQFF
TRBV23-1	NA	NA	TRBJ1-2	CASSRLQGFNGYTF
TRBV19	TRBD1	NA	TRBJ1-4	CASNRGLGEKLFF
TRBV11-2	NA	NA	TRBJ1-2	CASSADRFYGYTF
TRBV18	NA	NA	TRBJ2-2	CASSSGNTGELFF
TRBV4-2	TRBD1	NA	TRBJ2-3	CASSPTGGITDTQYF
TRBV18	TRBD1	many	TRBJ1-6	CASSPQQGDSPLHF
TRBV11-2	TRBD2	NA	TRBJ2-1	CASSPLAGGLYNEQFF
TRBV6-6	NA	NA	TRBJ1-2	CASSYSDRGYGYTF
TRBV11-2	NA	few	TRBJ2-7	CASRLKGQHTAGAYEQYF
TRBV6-6	NA	NA	TRBJ1-1	CATKSGEAFF
TRBV6-6	NA	once	TRBJ2-3	CASSYGGGTTDTQYF
TRBV27	NA	NA	TRBJ1-2	CASSLRMIGGRYGYTF
TRBV12-5	TRBD2	few	TRBJ2-7	CASGLAAGGYEQYF
TRBV7-1	TRBD1	NA	TRBJ1-1	CASSAQGTTEAFF
TRBV11-2	NA	once	TRBJ2-1	CASSLDPRDNEQFF
TRBV27	NA	few	TRBJ1-2	CASSDTPRFYGYTF
TRBV30	TRBD1	NA	TRBJ2-2	CAWNRGPNTGELFF
TRBV27	TRBD2	large	TRBJ2-7	CASKAGDRYEQYF
TRBV6-6	NA	NA	TRBJ1-3	CASSYGLGGTIYF
TRBV6-5	TRBD1	once	TRBJ2-5	CASSRDRRETQYF
TRBV27	NA	NA	TRBJ2-1	CASSRRGTNNEQFF
TRBV6-1	NA	NA	TRBJ1-4	CASSPDLGREKLFF
TRBV9	NA	NA	TRBJ2-2	CASSVGTNTGELFF
TRBV7-3	NA	NA	TRBJ2-3	CASSQKGTVGAHTQYF
TRBV7-2	NA	NA	TRBJ2-7	CASSPQPGTPEQYF
TRBV7-9	TRBD1	NA	TRBJ2-5	CASSLEGQGVVTQYF
TRBV2	TRBD2	NA	TRBJ2-2	CASSGSGTNTGELFF
TRBV6-5	NA	NA	TRBJ2-4	CASSLYGGAKNIQYF
TRBV11-2	NA	NA	TRBJ2-7	CASSSSLSSYEQYF
TRBV2	NA	NA	TRBJ2-3	CASKVTDSTDTQYF
TRBV9	NA	NA	TRBJ2-6	CASSLIGDGGSGANVLTF
TRBV28	TRBD2	NA	TRBJ2-7	CASRLAGDSYEQYF
TRBV28	TRBD1	NA	TRBJ1-4	CASSTRGQGISNEKLFF
TRBV7-8	NA	once	TRBJ2-3	CASSLNLEFTDTQYF
TRBV5-4	NA	NA	TRBJ2-3	CASSLVSGESLNTQYF
TRBV15	NA	NA	TRBJ2-3	CATSRFIGGATDTQYF
TRBV19	NA	NA	TRBJ2-1	CASSIRDNNEQFF
TRBV7-2	TRBD2	NA	TRBJ2-5	CASRLPPGGTQYF
TRBV19	TRBD1	NA	TRBJ1-2	CASSRDREVGYGYTF
TRBV6-5	NA	NA	TRBJ1-6	CASSYSRQKNSPLHF
TRBV4-1	TRBD2	NA	TRBJ2-7	CASSQELASRVYEQYF
TRBV4-2	TRBD2	once	TRBJ2-1	CASSRLGAGADEQFF
TRBV29-1	NA	NA	TRBJ2-1	CSAEGGGEYNEQFF
TRBV28	NA	NA	TRBJ2-1	CASSGRQGGPYNEQFF
TRBV5-1	NA	NA	TRBJ2-1	CASSTDGQVPYNEQFF
TRBV28	NA	NA	TRBJ2-3	CASSSRTLADTQYF
TRBV4-2	TRBD1	NA	TRBJ1-4	CASSPAQGAGANEKLFF
TRBV11-2	NA	NA	TRBJ2-1	CASSFVDSLNEQFF
TRBV28	NA	NA	TRBJ2-6	CASSSLGRPSGANVLTF
TRBV4-3	NA	NA	TRBJ2-6	CASSQDPPGSSGANVLTF
TRBV28	TRBD1	NA	TRBJ1-5	CASSQDRGEPQHF
TRBV11-2	TRBD1	NA	TRBJ2-7	CASSLKQTGQGYEQYF